This is a list of T cell receptor beta chains from one sample in a study of blood T cell repertoires in COVID-19. Here immunoSEQ multiplex PCR was the method, and the copy in TCRdb shows in-frame clones only, minus some. Of under 350,000 clones listed, just over 85% are singletons. Sample: PBMCs or T cells enriched from blood (not recorded which). The receptors were sampled from a woman between 40 and 50 years old with acute COVID-19. CDR3s include the opening cysteine and the closing phenylalanine or tryptophan. D genes are given only for firm matches. Clone size, where shown, is once, few, many, or a class for clones that have expanded.

CDR3 protein: CASSERGSGRAPDTQYF
CDR3 DNA: TGTGCCAGCAGTGAGAGGGGCAGCGGGAGGGCCCCAGATACGCAGTATTTT
clone size: few
D gene: TRBD2
J gene: TRBJ2-3
V gene: TRBV2

CDR3 protein: CASSGEEWTGRYGYTF
CDR3 DNA: TGTGCCAGCAGTGGGGAAGAATGGACAGGGAGGTATGGCTACACCTTC
clone size: few
D gene: TRBD1
J gene: TRBJ1-2
V gene: TRBV25-1

CDR3 protein: CASSFGGGEAFF
CDR3 DNA: TGTGCCAGCAGTTTCGGGGGGGGTGAAGCTTTCTTT
clone size: .
D gene: .
J gene: TRBJ1-1
V gene: TRBV28

CDR3 protein: CASSPLMGSIQETQYF
CDR3 DNA: TGTGCCAGCAGTCCACTCATGGGTAGCATCCAAGAGACCCAGTACTTC
clone size: .
D gene: .
J gene: TRBJ2-5
V gene: TRBV6-2/TRBV6-3

CDR3 protein: CASSLQGLNTEAFF
CDR3 DNA: TGTGCCAGCAGTTTACAGGGGTTGAACACTGAAGCTTTCTTT
clone size: once
D gene: .
J gene: TRBJ1-1
V gene: TRBV27

CDR3 protein: CARKRSSNQPQHF
CDR3 DNA: TGTGCCAGGAAGAGGAGTAGCAATCAGCCCCAGCATTTT
clone size: once
D gene: .
J gene: TRBJ1-5
V gene: TRBV24-1

CDR3 protein: CASIFNTEAFF
CDR3 DNA: TGTGCCAGCATATTTAACACTGAAGCTTTCTTT
clone size: .
D gene: .
J gene: TRBJ1-1
V gene: TRBV28

CDR3 protein: CSAVRDITPDTQYF
CDR3 DNA: TGCAGCGCAGTCCGGGACATTACCCCCGATACGCAGTATTTT
clone size: .
D gene: .
J gene: TRBJ2-3
V gene: TRBV29-1

CDR3 protein: CASRDRGVNSPLHF
CDR3 DNA: TGTGCCAGCCGGGACAGGGGTGTGAATTCACCCCTCCACTTT
clone size: .
D gene: TRBD1
J gene: TRBJ1-6
V gene: TRBV19

CDR3 protein: CASRNSGGAGETQYF
CDR3 DNA: TGTGCCAGTAGAAATAGCGGGGGGGCCGGAGAGACCCAGTACTTC
clone size: .
D gene: TRBD2
J gene: TRBJ2-5
V gene: TRBV19

CDR3 protein: CASSSTGTGGLDTQYF
CDR3 DNA: TGTGCCAGCAGCTCGACCGGGACAGGGGGTCTAGATACGCAGTATTTT
clone size: .
D gene: TRBD1
J gene: TRBJ2-3
V gene: TRBV7-9

CDR3 protein: CASRSRDSYRYNPTYEQYF
CDR3 DNA: TGTGCCAGCCGTTCAAGGGACAGCTATAGATATAATCCAACCTACGAGCAGTACTTC
clone size: .
D gene: TRBD1
J gene: TRBJ2-7
V gene: TRBV6-4

CDR3 protein: CASSYWTGRSSSPLHF
CDR3 DNA: TGTGCCAGCAGCTATTGGACAGGGAGGAGTAGTTCACCCCTCCACTTT
clone size: .
D gene: TRBD1
J gene: TRBJ1-6
V gene: TRBV7-9

CDR3 protein: CASSFGVPGLASGSYNEQFF
CDR3 DNA: TGTGCCAGCAGTTTCGGGGTCCCGGGACTAGCGTCGGGCTCCTACAATGAGCAGTTCTTC
clone size: .
D gene: TRBD2
J gene: TRBJ2-1
V gene: TRBV27

CDR3 protein: CASSAGLAASYNEQFF
CDR3 DNA: TGCGCCAGCAGCGCCGGACTAGCGGCCTCCTACAATGAGCAGTTCTTC
clone size: few
D gene: TRBD2
J gene: TRBJ2-1
V gene: TRBV5-1

CDR3 protein: CASSPRTGVGETQYF
CDR3 DNA: TGTGCCAGCAGTCCAAGGACAGGGGTAGGAGAGACCCAGTACTTC
clone size: few
D gene: TRBD1
J gene: TRBJ2-5
V gene: TRBV28

CDR3 protein: CASSPPSESYEQYF
CDR3 DNA: TGTGCCAGCTCACCACCGAGTGAATCCTACGAGCAGTACTTC
clone size: few
D gene: .
J gene: TRBJ2-7
V gene: TRBV18

CDR3 protein: CASRKRQGGFDEQYF
CDR3 DNA: TGTGCCAGCAGAAAACGACAGGGGGGATTTGATGAGCAGTACTTC
clone size: .
D gene: TRBD1
J gene: TRBJ2-7
V gene: TRBV6-6

CDR3 protein: CASSPPQSGRGTEAFF
CDR3 DNA: TGTGCCAGCAGCCCTCCGCAGTCGGGGCGGGGAACTGAAGCTTTCTTT
clone size: once
D gene: .
J gene: TRBJ1-1
V gene: TRBV4-2

CDR3 protein: CASSGGGGTYNSPLHF
CDR3 DNA: TGTGCCAGTTCTGGGGGTGGAGGGACGTATAATTCACCCCTCCACTTT
clone size: .
D gene: .
J gene: TRBJ1-6
V gene: TRBV19